The 15 T cell receptor beta chains presented below share a single source sample, sequenced in a study of blood T cell repertoires in COVID-19. The method was immunoSEQ multiplex PCR; TCRdb's version includes in-frame clones alone and lacks a portion of them. The sample consists of 50,000 to 85,000 clones, about nine tenths of them appearing once. The specimen sequenced was peripheral blood. Receptor source: a human donor in a cohort sampled during active COVID-19.

The rearrangement joins TRBV9 to TRBJ2-3, with a possible D match to TRBD2 (6 bases). The CDR3 has 18 residues. Trimming shortened V by 0 bases and J by 0 bases, and 17 bases separated the two germline ends. Germline lookup yields CDR1 SGDLS and CDR2 YYNGEE. The CDR3 sequence is CASSVGVGGTSSTDTQYF. The CDR3 DNA reads TGTGCCAGCAGCGTAGGGGTGGGCGGGACCTCTAGCACAGATACGCAGTATTTT.

J is TRBJ1-5 and V is TRBV18; TRBD1 aligns across 11 bases. Trimming at V came to 4 bases and at J to 5 bases, leaving 1 base not matched to a gene. The V gene's germline CDR1 is KGHSH and CDR2 LQKENI. The CDR3 consists of 14 residues. The chain's CDR3 is CASSRTGGDQPQHF. The CDR3 DNA reads TGTGCCAGCTCACGGACAGGGGGCGATCAGCCCCAGCATTTT.

J is TRBJ2-7 and V is TRBV3-1 (or the pseudogene TRBV3-2), with 9 bases identical to TRBD2. The CDR3 loop spans 15 amino acids. The germline V gene encodes CDR1 LGHDT and CDR2 YNNKEL (reference sequence). J gave up 3 bases and V 5 bases, and 8 bases lay outside the gene matches. CDR3 protein: CASSESSGRVYEQYF. CDR3 nucleotides: TGTGCCAGCAGCGAAAGTAGCGGGAGAGTCTACGAGCAGTACTTC.

V usage is TRBV6-5 and J usage is TRBJ1-2; D is ambiguous. Germline-derived CDR1 and CDR2 are MNHEY and SVGAGI. Between the trimmed V and J ends, which lost 4 bases and 8 bases, there was a span of 23 bases. This CDR3 comprises 16 residues. Here the CDR3 DNA reads TGTGCCAGCAGTTCGCTCGGAGGCTCCTTGGGGAAGGGCTACACCTTC. The encoded protein is CASSSLGGSLGKGYTF.

The chain links TRBV3-1 (or the pseudogene TRBV3-2) to TRBJ2-2; D is possibly TRBD1 (5 bases). Deletions cut 1 base from V and 5 bases from J, with 8 bases between. The CDR3 has 14 amino acids. CDR1 and CDR2 from the germline V gene are LGHDT and YNNKEL (reference sequence). CDR3 amino acids: CASSQGTPTGELFF. CDR3 bases: TGTGCCAGCAGCCAAGGGACACCGACCGGGGAGCTGTTTTTT.

The chain has TRBV6-5 and TRBJ2-3, with TRBD1 matching over 9 bases. V shed 4 bases and J 6 bases; nucleotides not matched to a gene: 8. Germline loops: CDR1 MNHEY, CDR2 SVGAGI. The CDR3 has 15 residues. The CDR3, as DNA: TGTGCCAGCAGTTTTACAGGGGGCGCAGGGGATACGCAGTATTTT. This codes for CASSFTGGAGDTQYF.

The genes are TRBV7-2 and TRBJ1-2; a possible D gene is TRBD1 (5 bases). The V gene's germline CDR1 is SGHTA and CDR2 FQGNSA. V lost 1 base and J 4 bases, leaving 10 bases between the germline ends. The CDR3 is 14 amino acids. CDR3 coding DNA: TGTGCCAGCAGCTTAGAGCCAGGGTCCTATGGCTACACCTTC. Encoded protein: CASSLEPGSYGYTF.

This clone came up a few times. The V call is TRBV18, the J call TRBJ1-4; TRBD1 matches 8 bases. Trimming removed 4 bases from V and 5 bases from J; junction bases left unmatched: 9. The germline gives CDR1 KGHSH, CDR2 LQKENI. The CDR3 consists of 16 residues. The DNA of the CDR3 is TGTGCCAGCTCACTCCAAAGGGACAGGAGAAATGAAAAACTGTTTTTT. It is translated as CASSLQRDRRNEKLFF.

CDR3 loop: CASSYHTSGHNEQFF. The CDR3 DNA reads TGTGCCAGCAGTTACCACACTAGCGGGCACAATGAGCAGTTCTTC. The rearrangement joins TRBV6-2 or TRBV6-3 to TRBJ2-1; 9 bases agree with TRBD2. Germline V CDR1 and CDR2: MNHEY, SVGEGT. This CDR3 contains 15 residues. Trimming removed 2 bases from V and 5 bases from J; junction bases left unmatched: 4.

The chain links TRBV2 to TRBJ2-1, with D maybe TRBD1 (6 bases). The CDR3 covers 14 residues. The germline V gene encodes CDR1 SNHLY and CDR2 FYNNEI. V lost 5 bases, J lost 6 bases, and 14 bases lay in between. The CDR3 loop is CASSRGTGFNEQFF. Here the CDR3 DNA reads TGTGCCAGCAGTAGGGGTACAGGGTTCAATGAGCAGTTCTTC.

This clone appeared once. The chain carries TRBV19 and TRBJ1-3; D gene unclear. CDR3 length equals 14 residues. V was pared by 2 bases and J by 0 bases, with 5 bases between. CDR1 and CDR2 (germline): LNHDA, SQIVND (reference sequence). The CDR3, as DNA: TGTGCCAGTAGTATATCGAGCTCTGGAAACACCATATATTTT. The encoded protein is CASSISSSGNTIYF.

The chain couples TRBV24-1 to TRBJ2-3; TRBD1 might be the D (6 bases). From germline, CDR1 is KGHDR and CDR2 SFDVKD. Trimming stripped 9 bases from V and 1 base from J, with 10 bases between. CDR3 length: 13 residues. This CDR3 is CATGPGGTDTQYF. For the CDR3, the DNA is TGTGCCACCGGTCCAGGGGGCACAGATACGCAGTATTTT.

The chain uses TRBV5-4 and TRBJ1-2; 7 nucleotides line up with TRBD1. Per germline, CDR1 SGHNT and CDR2 YYREEE (reference sequence). CDR3 length: 13 amino acids. Trimming at V came to 8 bases and at J to 6 bases, leaving 10 bases not matched to a gene. This CDR3 reads CASSTGATNGYTF. Here the CDR3 DNA reads TGTGCCAGTAGCACAGGGGCTACTAATGGCTACACCTTC.

J is TRBJ2-7 and V is TRBV3-1 (or the pseudogene TRBV3-2), with 9 bases lining up with TRBD1. The CDR3 length is 15 residues. CDR1 is LGHDT and CDR2 is YNNKEL in the germline V gene (reference sequence). Trimming removed 0 bases from V and 6 bases from J; junction bases left unmatched: 6. The CDR3 sequence: CASSQDPGQGAEQYF. CDR3 nucleotide sequence: TGTGCCAGCAGCCAAGACCCGGGACAGGGAGCCGAGCAGTACTTC.

The genes are TRBV2 and TRBJ1-1, with D possibly TRBD1 on 6 matching bases. The V and J ends lost 8 bases and 11 bases respectively, with 21 bases between them. CDR3 size: 13 residues. Germline loops: CDR1 SNHLY, CDR2 FYNNEI. The CDR3 nucleotides are TGTGCCAGCGCATCAAACCAGGGGATGCGGGCTTTCTTT. Amino acid sequence: CASASNQGMRAFF.